This T cell receptor (beta chain) was found in a study of blood T cell repertoires in COVID-19. Study-level background: The United States, Italy and Spain were the sources of the acute and convalescent COVID-19 samples. T cells, B-cell-depleted T cells, or PBMCs provided the cDNA or gDNA that served as material.

Germline V gene sequence: CDR1 MNHEY, CDR2 SVGAGI. The CDR3 runs to 15 residues. V gave up 6 bases and J gave up 4 bases, with 15 bases separating them. The cohort comprised adults aged roughly 18 to 100 years residing in about two dozen US areas. Only in-frame clones appear in the TCRdb table, and some are missing; sequencing was by immunoSEQ multiplex PCR. Seen here are hundreds of thousands of clones, over 75% observed once, and the top ten hold under 2.5%. The chain combines TRBV6-5 with TRBJ1-4; tentatively, D is TRBD1 (6 bases). The sequenced material came from PBMCs or T cells enriched from blood (not recorded which). This TCR was recovered from a man in his thirties or forties who had recovered from COVID-19. The CDR3 loop is CASSPAQGNNEKLFF. The CDR3 region has the DNA TGTGCCAGCAGCCCAGCTCAGGGGAATAATGAAAAACTGTTTTTT.